This TCR beta chain was captured in a study of OX40 agonist ivuxolimab in advanced cancers. No patient had autoimmune disease or received systemic immunosuppression. The germline gives CDR1 SGHAT, CDR2 FQNNGV. The CDR3 is 14 amino acids. Trimming removed 0 bases from V and 4 bases from J, with 9 bases in between. Here immunoSEQ multiplex PCR was the method, and the copy in TCRdb shows in-frame clones only, minus some. The sample consists of 70,000 or so clones, approximately 80% of them appearing once. Material: CD4+ or CD8+ T cells sorted from blood, obtained in a trial of the OX40 agonist ivuxolimab. The chain is built from TRBV11-2 and TRBJ1-1, with D maybe TRBD1 (5 bases). This receptor was identified in an adult with an advanced solid tumor such as melanoma, head and neck, liver or kidney cancer. The CDR3 DNA reads TGTGCCAGCAGCTTAGATCCAGGGACCACTGAAGCTTTCTTT. Amino acid sequence: CASSLDPGTTEAFF.